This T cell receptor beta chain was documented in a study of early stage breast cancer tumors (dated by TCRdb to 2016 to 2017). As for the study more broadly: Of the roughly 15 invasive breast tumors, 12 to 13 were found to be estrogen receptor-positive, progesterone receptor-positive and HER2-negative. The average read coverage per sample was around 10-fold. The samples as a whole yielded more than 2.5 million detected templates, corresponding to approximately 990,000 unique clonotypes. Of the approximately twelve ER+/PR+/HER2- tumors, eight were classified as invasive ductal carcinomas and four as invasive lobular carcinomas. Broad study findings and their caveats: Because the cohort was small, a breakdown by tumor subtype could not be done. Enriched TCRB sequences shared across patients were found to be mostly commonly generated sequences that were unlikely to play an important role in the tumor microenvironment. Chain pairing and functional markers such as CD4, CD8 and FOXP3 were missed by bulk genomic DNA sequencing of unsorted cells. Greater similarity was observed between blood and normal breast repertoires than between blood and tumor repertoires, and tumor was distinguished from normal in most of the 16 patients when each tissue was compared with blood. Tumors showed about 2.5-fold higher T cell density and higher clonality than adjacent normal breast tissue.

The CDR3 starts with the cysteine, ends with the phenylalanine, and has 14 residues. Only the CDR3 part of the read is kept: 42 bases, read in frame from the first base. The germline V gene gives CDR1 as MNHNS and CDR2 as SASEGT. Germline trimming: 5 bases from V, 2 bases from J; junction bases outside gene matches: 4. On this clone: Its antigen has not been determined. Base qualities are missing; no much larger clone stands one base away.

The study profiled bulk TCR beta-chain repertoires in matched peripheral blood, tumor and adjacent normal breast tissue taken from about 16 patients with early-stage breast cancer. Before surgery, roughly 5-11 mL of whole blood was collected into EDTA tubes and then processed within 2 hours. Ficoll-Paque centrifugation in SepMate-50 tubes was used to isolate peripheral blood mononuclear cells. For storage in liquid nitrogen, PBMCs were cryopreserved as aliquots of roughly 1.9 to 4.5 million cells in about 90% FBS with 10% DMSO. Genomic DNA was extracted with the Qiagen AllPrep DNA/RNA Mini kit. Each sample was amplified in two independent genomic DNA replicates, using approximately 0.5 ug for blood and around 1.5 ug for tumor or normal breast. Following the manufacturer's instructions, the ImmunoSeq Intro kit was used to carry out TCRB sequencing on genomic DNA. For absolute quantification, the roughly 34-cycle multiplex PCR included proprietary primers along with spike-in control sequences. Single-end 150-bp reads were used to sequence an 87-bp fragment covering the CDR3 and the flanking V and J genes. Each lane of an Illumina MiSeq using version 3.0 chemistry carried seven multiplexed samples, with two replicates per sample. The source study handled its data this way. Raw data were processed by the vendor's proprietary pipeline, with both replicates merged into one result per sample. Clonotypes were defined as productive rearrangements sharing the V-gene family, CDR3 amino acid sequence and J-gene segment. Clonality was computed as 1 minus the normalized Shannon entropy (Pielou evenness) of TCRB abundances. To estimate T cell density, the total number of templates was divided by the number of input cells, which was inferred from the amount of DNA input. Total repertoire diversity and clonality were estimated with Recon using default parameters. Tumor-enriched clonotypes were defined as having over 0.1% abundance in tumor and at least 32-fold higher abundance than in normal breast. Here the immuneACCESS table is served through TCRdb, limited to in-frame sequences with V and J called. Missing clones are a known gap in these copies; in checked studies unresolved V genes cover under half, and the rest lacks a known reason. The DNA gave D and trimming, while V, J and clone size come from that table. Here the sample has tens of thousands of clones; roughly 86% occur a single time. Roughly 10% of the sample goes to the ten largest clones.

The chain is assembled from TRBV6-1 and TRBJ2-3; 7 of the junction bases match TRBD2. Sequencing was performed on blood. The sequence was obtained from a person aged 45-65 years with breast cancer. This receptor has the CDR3 CASSTGTITDTQYF. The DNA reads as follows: TGTGCCAGCAGTACCGGGACTATCACAGATACGCAGTATTTT.